One and the same sample provided the 3 T cell receptor beta chains below, sequenced in a study of T-cell memory formation after mild COVID-19. TCRdb re-analysed the 5' RACE reads in MiXCR, keeping a single row per CDR3 protein. Here the sample spans fewer than 450,000 distinct CDR3 sequences, under 25% being singletons. Source material: PBMCs or a T cell subset sorted from them (not recorded which). Receptors were obtained from an adult woman who had mild COVID-19 (a few samples of this study predate the infection). Cell type and time point are not known.

This chain links TRBV21-1 with TRBJ2-3. TRBV21-1 is designated a pseudogene. This CDR3 has 15 amino acids. CDR3 bases: TGTGCCAGCAGCAGAACGGAGACCTACACAGATACGCAGTATTTT. This translates into CASSRTETYTDTQYF.

This sequence joins TRBV6-5 and TRBJ2-1; the match to TRBD1 covers 8 bases. J gave up 7 bases and V 6 bases, and 5 bases lay outside the gene matches. This CDR3 is built from 13 residues. Germline CDR1 and CDR2: MNHEY and SVGAGI. The CDR3 DNA reads TGTGCCAGCAGCCACGACAGGGGAAATGAGCAGTTCTTC. Its protein is CASSHDRGNEQFF.

The chain links TRBV5-1 to TRBJ2-1; 14 nucleotides agree with TRBD2. CDR3 length equals 14 residues. CDR1 is SGHRS, CDR2 YFSETQ, per germline. V shed 4 bases, J shed 10 bases, and the junction held 4 bases outside the gene matches. The CDR3 bases are TGCGCCAGCAGCCCGGGACTAGCGGGAGACGAGCAGTTCTTC. Amino acids: CASSPGLAGDEQFF. The variable domain in full, with the rest retrieved from reference TRBV5-1 and TRBJ2-1, is KAGVTQTPRYLIKTRGQQVTLSCSPISGHRSVSWYQQTPGQGLQFLFEYFSETQRNKGNFPGRFSGRQFSNSRSEMNVSTLELGDSALYLCASSPGLAGDEQFFGPGTRLTVL.